A selection of T cell receptor beta chains follows, all from one sample in a study of beta chain features in type 1 diabetes. This table comes from immunoSEQ multiplex PCR, and its TCRdb copy is limited to in-frame clones, with some not included. The sample has 120,000 to 150,000 clones; about 13% are singletons. Sequenced: central memory CD4+ T cells from blood. These TCRs come from a man aged 18 to 35 with type 1 diabetes. The CDR3 runs from the conserved cysteine through the conserved F or W. The D gene is left open where the match is weak. The size of a clone is reported for some rows only, either as once, few or many, or as a class for expanded clones.

abundance	j_gene	v_gene	d_gene	CDR3nt	CDR3aa
.	TRBJ1-4	TRBV30	TRBD1	TGTGCCTGGAGTGTTGAGCCCACAGGGGGTGAAAAACTGTTTTTT	CAWSVEPTGGEKLFF
.	TRBJ2-1	TRBV14	.	TGTGCCAGCAGCTTGGGATCGGTAGGCTCTGAGCAGTTCTTC	CASSLGSVGSEQFF
few	TRBJ1-1	TRBV2	.	TGTGCCAGCAGGCTGGGGGAGGTAAACACTGAAGCTTTCTTT	CASRLGEVNTEAFF
.	TRBJ2-7	TRBV7-6	.	TGTGCCAGCAGCTTAACAGGGACAAACGAGCAGTACTTC	CASSLTGTNEQYF
.	TRBJ2-3	TRBV15	.	TGTGCCACCAGCAGCCAGGTTCTAAGCACAGATACGCAGTATTTT	CATSSQVLSTDTQYF
.	TRBJ2-5	TRBV4-1	TRBD2	TGCGCCAGCAGCCAAGGGGCTAGCGGGGAGGCGGAGACCCAGTACTTC	CASSQGASGEAETQYF
few	TRBJ2-5	TRBV11-2	.	TGTGCCAGCAGCTCTCTGAGTGGGGAGACCCAGTACTTC	CASSSLSGETQYF
few	TRBJ2-7	TRBV6-1	.	TGTGCCAGCACCGAGGTGGGCTACGAGCAGTACTTC	CASTEVGYEQYF
.	TRBJ2-5	TRBV30	TRBD2	TGTGCCTGGAAAATACAACTAGCGGCTAGCTCTCAGTACTTC	CAWKIQLAASSQYF
.	TRBJ2-1	TRBV5-4	.	TGTGCCAGCAGCCCAGTGGGGCGACGGGAGCAGTTCTTC	CASSPVGRREQFF
.	TRBJ1-2	TRBV7-2	.	TGTGCCAGCAGCCCGAGACAGTATGGCTACACCTTC	CASSPRQYGYTF
.	TRBJ2-1	TRBV19	TRBD2	TGTGCCAGTAGTCCCCGACTAGCGGGGGGAGGTAATGAGCAGTTCTTC	CASSPRLAGGGNEQFF
many	TRBJ2-5	TRBV7-2	.	TGTGCCAGCAGCTTAGCTGGTGAGACCCAGTACTTC	CASSLAGETQYF
.	TRBJ2-1	TRBV5-5	TRBD1	TGTGCCAGCAGCTTGGAAGGGACAGGGTACTACAATGAGCAGTTCTTC	CASSLEGTGYYNEQFF
.	TRBJ2-2	TRBV29-1	TRBD2	TGCACCGGGAGGAAAGGACTTGCGAACACCGGGGAGCTGTTTTTT	CTGRKGLANTGELFF
.	TRBJ2-3	TRBV12-5	.	TGTGCTAGCGGCCGGGTGGCGGATACGCAGTATTTT	CASGRVADTQYF
.	TRBJ1-2	TRBV30	.	TGTGCCAGTCCGGGACGGGTGGACACTAACTATGGCTACACCTTC	CASPGRVDTNYGYTF
many	TRBJ2-7	TRBV7-2	.	TGTGCCAGCAGCGTTAAGGGTTACGGTAAAGACTACGAGCAGTACTTC	CASSVKGYGKDYEQYF
.	TRBJ1-2	TRBV27	.	TGTGCCAGCAGTTTAAGGGGGGAACACTACACCTTC	CASSLRGEHYTF
.	TRBJ2-5	TRBV28	.	TGTGCCAGCAGTTTGGGCATCCAAGAGACCCAGTACTTC	CASSLGIQETQYF
few	TRBJ1-4	TRBV15	.	TGTGCCACCAGCAGAGACCCGAGGATATTGAATGAAAAACTGTTTTTT	CATSRDPRILNEKLFF
.	TRBJ1-6	TRBV5-6	TRBD1	TGTGCCAGCAGCTTGGGACAGGGAGGGGATTCACCCCTCCACTTT	CASSLGQGGDSPLHF
few	TRBJ1-1	TRBV28	.	TGTGCCAGCACCTCCGGAGGGGCTGAAGCTTTCTTT	CASTSGGAEAFF
.	TRBJ2-1	TRBV6-1	.	TGTGCCAGCAGAGGATTCCGAGGTAGCGGCAATGAGCAGTTCTTC	CASRGFRGSGNEQFF
.	TRBJ2-3	TRBV9	.	TGTGCCAGCAGCGATAGGTCTCCTGGGGATACGCAGTATTTT	CASSDRSPGDTQYF
few	TRBJ1-2	TRBV4-1	.	TGCGCCAGCAGCCCGGGGGAGGGCGCCTATGGCTACACCTTC	CASSPGEGAYGYTF
many	TRBJ2-3	TRBV9	TRBD1	TGTGCCAGCAGCGTAGGAGGGGGCTTGGCAGATACGCAGTATTTT	CASSVGGGLADTQYF
.	TRBJ2-1	TRBV7-2	.	TGTGCCAGCAGCTTGGTCGTCAATGAGCAGTTCTTC	CASSLVVNEQFF
few	TRBJ1-2	TRBV7-2	TRBD1	TGTGCCAGCAGCTTAGAGGCTTCAGGGGGTGGCTACACCTTC	CASSLEASGGGYTF
.	TRBJ2-2	TRBV28	TRBD1	TGTGCCTGTTTGGACAGGGAGGCCGGGGAGCTGTTTTTT	CACLDREAGELFF
.	TRBJ2-3	TRBV10-2	.	TGCGCCAGCAGTGAGATGGGGGATACGCAGTATTTT	CASSEMGDTQYF
many	TRBJ2-5	TRBV4-2	TRBD2	TGTGCCAGCAGCCAAGAGTTGGGGTTAGCGGGGGGCCTTCAGTACCAAGAGACCCAGTACTTC	CASSQELGLAGGLQYQETQYF
few	TRBJ2-7	TRBV10-3	TRBD1	TGTGCCATCAGAACAGGGGTCGTCTACGAGCAGTACTTC	CAIRTGVVYEQYF
few	TRBJ2-1	TRBV28	.	TGTGCCAGCAGGCACCCTAGCGACGGTGAGCAGTTCTTC	CASRHPSDGEQFF
few	TRBJ2-2	TRBV10-3	.	TGTGCCATCAGTGAGGAGACAAGGAACACCGGGGAGCTGTTTTTT	CAISEETRNTGELFF
few	TRBJ1-1	TRBV19	TRBD1	TGTGCCAGTAGTATGGGACAGTACACTGAAGCTTTCTTT	CASSMGQYTEAFF
.	TRBJ2-1	TRBV28	.	TGTGCCAGTACATTGGGCGGCGACAATGAGCAGTTCTTC	CASTLGGDNEQFF
.	TRBJ1-1	TRBV29-1	.	TGCAGCGTCGGGACACCCGGCACTGAAGCTTTCTTT	CSVGTPGTEAFF
.	TRBJ2-7	TRBV11-2	.	TGTGCCAGCAGCTCCCTCAGGGGAAGGGGCTCCTACGAGCAGTACTTC	CASSSLRGRGSYEQYF
many	TRBJ2-7	TRBV7-9	.	TGTGCCAGCAGCTTCCGGACTACCTCCTACGAGCAGTACTTC	CASSFRTTSYEQYF
few	TRBJ2-7	TRBV7-3	.	TGTGCCAGCAGCTTTCCGGCTCGAGAGCAGTACTTC	CASSFPAREQYF
few	TRBJ1-2	TRBV28	TRBD1	TGTGCCAGCACAGGGGGCGCCAACTATGGCTACACCTTC	CASTGGANYGYTF
few	TRBJ2-3	TRBV6-6	.	TGTGCCAGCACTAAGGGCGGCCGCACAGATACGCAGTATTTT	CASTKGGRTDTQYF
.	TRBJ2-1	TRBV7-9	TRBD2	TGTGCCAGCAGTCTTGGGACTAGCAATGAGCAGTTCTTC	CASSLGTSNEQFF
.	TRBJ2-1	TRBV19	TRBD2	TGTGCCAGTAGTATATCTAGCGGGGTCCACAATGAGCAGTTCTTC	CASSISSGVHNEQFF
.	TRBJ1-5	TRBV5-4	.	TGTGCCAGCAGCGAGGCGGGGCTCGACAATCAGCCCCAGCATTTT	CASSEAGLDNQPQHF
.	TRBJ1-2	TRBV29-1	TRBD1	TGCAGCGTTGAAGGGACAGGGGGCGAGGTTGGCTACACCTTC	CSVEGTGGEVGYTF
.	TRBJ2-3	TRBV7-8	.	TGTGCCAGCAGAGAGGGGGGACCGACCGCAGATACGCAGTATTTT	CASREGGPTADTQYF
.	TRBJ2-6	TRBV19	TRBD1	TGTGCCAGTAGTCAACAGGGGATTAACTCTGGGGCCAACGTCCTGACTTTC	CASSQQGINSGANVLTF
.	TRBJ1-1	TRBV30	.	TGTGCCTGGAGTGAGGTTTACGGGAAAGCTTTCTTT	CAWSEVYGKAFF
few	TRBJ2-7	TRBV6-1	.	TGTGCCAGCAGTGTAGGTATCGCGGCGGATTCGACCTACGAGCAGTACTTC	CASSVGIAADSTYEQYF
few	TRBJ1-1	TRBV9	.	TGTGCCAGCAGCCGAGGAGACACTGAAGCTTTCTTT	CASSRGDTEAFF
few	TRBJ1-4	TRBV28	.	TGTGCCAGCAGTTTTACTGGGGTGGGTGAAAAACTGTTTTTT	CASSFTGVGEKLFF
few	TRBJ1-2	TRBV6-5	.	TGTGCCAGCAGTTCGAGCGTGGATGGCTACACCTTC	CASSSSVDGYTF
.	TRBJ1-5	TRBV30	.	TGTGCCTGGAGTATGGGTGGCAATCAGCCCCAGCATTTT	CAWSMGGNQPQHF
many	TRBJ2-3	TRBV9	TRBD1	TGTGCCAGCAGCCCCCAGGGACAGAGCACAGATACGCAGTATTTT	CASSPQGQSTDTQYF
few	TRBJ1-2	TRBV5-1	.	TGCGCCAGCAGCTTACGATCCCAGGGGCCACCTCTTCGCGGCCACACCTTC	CASSLRSQGPPLRGHTF
few	TRBJ2-1	TRBV10-1	.	TGCGCCAGCAGCGACGTCGGGGGTTTCTACAATGAGCAGTTCTTC	CASSDVGGFYNEQFF
.	TRBJ2-2	TRBV9	TRBD2	TGTGCCAGCAGCGTCCTTAGCGGGGGAGACACCGGGGAGCTGTTTTTT	CASSVLSGGDTGELFF